These T cell receptor beta chains were read from a single sample in a study of control samples from healthy donors and cancer patients. Only in-frame clones appear in the TCRdb table, and some are missing; sequencing was by immunoSEQ multiplex PCR. The table includes around 110,000 clones, 80% to 90% detected once. The sequenced sample was PBMCs. The receptors derive from a woman aged 50 to 65 with colorectal cancer. CDR3s include the opening cysteine and the closing phenylalanine or tryptophan. Fields, in order: CDR3 length, J gene, clone size, D gene, V gene, CDR3 protein, CDR3 DNA. A D gene is named only where the DNA matches it firmly. Size tells how often a clone was seen (once, few, many) or the class of an expanded clone, and some rows leave it out.

length: 14; J: TRBJ2-4; size: -; D: -; V: TRBV7-2; CDR3: CASSLDKGRNIQYF; DNA: TGTGCCAGCAGCTTAGACAAAGGAAGAAACATTCAGTACTTC
length: 17; J: TRBJ2-5; size: -; D: -; V: TRBV15; CDR3: CATSRDYGTQKEETQYF; DNA: TGTGCCACCAGCAGAGATTATGGCACCCAAAAGGAAGAGACCCAGTACTTC
length: 13; J: TRBJ1-1; size: -; D: TRBD1; V: TRBV27; CDR3: CASRGTGNTEAFF; DNA: TGTGCCAGCAGGGGGACAGGGAACACTGAAGCTTTCTTT
length: 11; J: TRBJ1-3; size: -; D: -; V: TRBV19; CDR3: CASAQGNTIYF; DNA: TGTGCCAGTGCACAAGGCAACACCATATATTTT
length: 16; J: TRBJ1-4; size: -; D: TRBD1; V: TRBV7-6; CDR3: CASSSVSTGGNEKLFF; DNA: TGTGCCAGCAGCTCCGTCTCGACAGGGGGGAATGAAAAACTGTTTTTT
length: 13; J: TRBJ2-1; size: -; D: -; V: TRBV29-1; CDR3: CSVGVFPNNEQFF; DNA: TGCAGCGTGGGCGTCTTCCCAAACAATGAGCAGTTCTTC
length: 13; J: TRBJ1-5; size: -; D: -; V: TRBV10-3; CDR3: CAARRGGNQPQHF; DNA: TGTGCCGCAAGACGGGGGGGCAATCAGCCCCAGCATTTT
length: 14; J: TRBJ1-2; size: -; D: -; V: TRBV9; CDR3: CASSPTAFTPGYTF; DNA: TGTGCCAGCAGCCCAACAGCCTTCACTCCCGGCTACACCTTC
length: 12; J: TRBJ1-2; size: few; D: -; V: TRBV6-5; CDR3: CASRDPNYGYTF; DNA: TGTGCCAGCAGAGATCCTAACTATGGCTACACCTTC
length: 18; J: TRBJ2-7; size: -; D: TRBD2; V: TRBV23-1; CDR3: CASSPGGANRTKTYEQYF; DNA: TGCGCCAGCAGTCCGGGGGGGGCCAACCGGACTAAGACCTACGAGCAGTACTTC
length: 18; J: TRBJ1-3; size: -; D: -; V: TRBV5-5; CDR3: CASSFYDSGTGSGNTIYF; DNA: TGTGCCAGCAGCTTTTACGACTCCGGGACCGGCTCTGGAAACACCATATATTTT
length: 14; J: TRBJ1-5; size: -; D: -; V: TRBV5-1; CDR3: CASSPTQGNQPQHF; DNA: TGCGCCAGCAGCCCTACGCAGGGGAATCAGCCCCAGCATTTT
length: 12; J: TRBJ2-3; size: -; D: -; V: TRBV18; CDR3: CASSGVTDTQYF; DNA: TGTGCCAGCTCAGGTGTCACAGATACGCAGTATTTT
length: 17; J: TRBJ1-1; size: once; D: -; V: TRBV28; CDR3: CASSLTPITGPNTEAFF; DNA: TGTGCCAGCAGTTTAACCCCAATCACAGGGCCCAACACTGAAGCTTTCTTT
length: 15; J: TRBJ1-5; size: few; D: TRBD1; V: TRBV18; CDR3: CASSRGQGNNQPQHF; DNA: TGTGCCAGCTCAAGGGGACAGGGCAACAATCAGCCCCAGCATTTT
length: 16; J: TRBJ1-5; size: -; D: -; V: TRBV19; CDR3: CASSSFREGGNQPQHF; DNA: TGTGCCAGTAGTAGCTTCCGGGAGGGAGGAAATCAGCCCCAGCATTTT
length: 13; J: TRBJ1-1; size: -; D: -; V: TRBV19; CDR3: CASRANGNTEAFF; DNA: TGTGCCAGTAGGGCCAACGGGAACACTGAAGCTTTCTTT
length: 13; J: TRBJ1-1; size: -; D: -; V: TRBV14; CDR3: CASSPTVNTEAFF; DNA: TGTGCCAGCAGCCCTACAGTGAACACTGAAGCTTTCTTT
length: 16; J: TRBJ2-1; size: -; D: -; V: TRBV7-3; CDR3: CASSSFGGVTYNEQFF; DNA: TGTGCCAGCAGCTCTTTCGGGGGAGTCACCTACAATGAGCAGTTCTTC
length: 15; J: TRBJ1-2; size: -; D: -; V: TRBV27; CDR3: CASSSSPLTGIGYTF; DNA: TGTGCCAGCAGTTCGAGCCCGTTAACAGGTATCGGCTACACCTTC
length: 13; J: TRBJ1-2; size: once; D: -; V: TRBV30; CDR3: CAWRDYRSYGYTF; DNA: TGTGCCTGGAGGGATTACAGGTCCTATGGCTACACCTTC
length: 15; J: TRBJ2-7; size: -; D: TRBD1; V: TRBV15; CDR3: CATSPNRGSSYEQYF; DNA: TGTGCCACCAGCCCCAACAGGGGATCCTCCTACGAGCAGTACTTC
length: 15; J: TRBJ1-2; size: -; D: -; V: TRBV30; CDR3: CAWSVGIGGNYGYTF; DNA: TGTGCCTGGAGTGTGGGAATTGGCGGAAACTATGGCTACACCTTC
length: 11; J: TRBJ2-3; size: -; D: -; V: TRBV5-1; CDR3: CASRRQGPQYF; DNA: TGCGCCAGCAGGCGGCAGGGCCCGCAGTATTTT
length: 16; J: TRBJ2-3; size: once; D: TRBD2; V: TRBV5-1; CDR3: CASSLLSGGSTDTQYF; DNA: TGCGCCAGCAGCTTGCTGTCGGGGGGGAGCACAGATACGCAGTATTTT
length: 14; J: TRBJ1-1; size: -; D: -; V: TRBV3-1/TRBV3-2; CDR3: CASSQVPRGTEAFF; DNA: TGTGCCAGCAGCCAAGTTCCCCGGGGCACTGAAGCTTTCTTT
length: 15; J: TRBJ1-4; size: -; D: TRBD1; V: TRBV10-3; CDR3: CAISEVQDRPGQLFF; DNA: TGTGCCATCAGTGAGGTGCAGGACAGGCCAGGCCAACTGTTTTTT
length: 16; J: TRBJ2-5; size: -; D: -; V: TRBV15; CDR3: CATSRDPQDGQETQYF; DNA: TGTGCCACCAGCAGAGATCCCCAGGACGGCCAAGAGACCCAGTACTTC
length: 13; J: TRBJ2-3; size: -; D: -; V: TRBV7-3; CDR3: CASSSTGTDTQYF; DNA: TGTGCCAGCAGCTCGACAGGCACAGATACGCAGTATTTT
length: 14; J: TRBJ1-2; size: -; D: -; V: TRBV5-1; CDR3: CASSPDPGLGGYTF; DNA: TGCGCCAGCAGCCCGGATCCAGGGTTGGGGGGCTACACCTTC
length: 15; J: TRBJ2-1; size: -; D: -; V: TRBV9; CDR3: CASSVATSYYNEQFF; DNA: TGTGCCAGCAGCGTAGCTACCAGCTACTACAATGAGCAGTTCTTC
length: 15; J: TRBJ1-5; size: -; D: TRBD1; V: TRBV27; CDR3: CATSPGQLIGQPQHF; DNA: TGTGCCACCTCCCCGGGACAGCTTATCGGTCAGCCCCAGCATTTT
length: 15; J: TRBJ2-3; size: -; D: -; V: TRBV5-4; CDR3: CASSLGGTVSDTQYF; DNA: TGTGCCAGCAGCTTAGGGGGGACGGTGTCCGATACGCAGTATTTT